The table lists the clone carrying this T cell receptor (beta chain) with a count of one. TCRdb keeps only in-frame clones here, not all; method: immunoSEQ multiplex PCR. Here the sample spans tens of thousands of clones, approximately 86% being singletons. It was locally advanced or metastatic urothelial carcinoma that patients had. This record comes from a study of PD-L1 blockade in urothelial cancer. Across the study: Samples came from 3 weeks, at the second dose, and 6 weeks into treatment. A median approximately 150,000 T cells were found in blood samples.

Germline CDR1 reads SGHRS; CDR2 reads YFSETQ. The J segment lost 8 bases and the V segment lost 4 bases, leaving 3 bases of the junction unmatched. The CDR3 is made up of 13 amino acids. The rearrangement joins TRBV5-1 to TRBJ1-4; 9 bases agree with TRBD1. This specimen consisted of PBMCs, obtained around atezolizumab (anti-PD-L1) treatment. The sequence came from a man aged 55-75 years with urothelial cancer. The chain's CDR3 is CASSGQGREKLFF. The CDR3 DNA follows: TGCGCCAGCAGCGGACAGGGGAGAGAAAAACTGTTTTTT. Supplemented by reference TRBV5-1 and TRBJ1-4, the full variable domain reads KAGVTQTPRYLIKTRGQQVTLSCSPISGHRSVSWYQQTPGQGLQFLFEYFSETQRNKGNFPGRFSGRQFSNSRSEMNVSTLELGDSALYLCASSGQGREKLFFGSGTQLSVL.